The rows below give T cell receptor beta chains drawn from one sample of a study of identical twins. TCRdb called the 5' RACE reads again in MiXCR, with one record for every CDR3 protein. Here the sample spans 200,000 or so distinct CDR3 sequences, around 6.8% being singletons. The sample was also linked to a second study, of yellow fever vaccine responses in identical twins.

Input material: memory (CD45RO+) T cells sorted from blood. These receptor sequences come from a woman in her late teens or twenties in good health. Both conserved end residues are part of each CDR3.

TRBV19	TRBJ2-7	CASSIEGYEQYF
TRBV2	TRBJ2-3	CASTILGGVDTQYF
TRBV10-1	TRBJ2-1	CASSEWGASGSSGEQFF
TRBV4-1	TRBJ2-5	CASSPAGTVPQETQYF
TRBV7-8	TRBJ2-1	CASSLKVNEQFF
TRBV20-1	TRBJ1-1	CSAIRQGPRLGEAFF
TRBV24-1	TRBJ2-1	CATSDAAVSYNEQFF
TRBV14	TRBJ2-7	CASSRYPGRSNYEQYF
TRBV2	TRBJ2-7	CASSVATRGTYEQYF
TRBV20-1	TRBJ2-7	CSVVGSGGQPYEQYF
TRBV10-3	TRBJ2-1	CAISERNNEQFF
TRBV5-7	TRBJ2-1	CASSFGLAGAGGDNEQFF
TRBV11-2	TRBJ2-3	CASSRKGIQGSITDTQYF
TRBV7-2	TRBJ1-2	CASSQGSNYGYTF
TRBV20-1	TRBJ1-1	CSAGPFTGSTTEAFF
TRBV14	TRBJ2-6	CASSPSTSVLTF
TRBV5-1	TRBJ2-5	CASSSTSSQETQYF
TRBV20-1	TRBJ2-1	CSAPGTSTYNEQFF
TRBV12-3/TRBV12-4	TRBJ2-1	CASRGLAASYNEQFF
TRBV2	TRBJ2-2	CASSEAQGAELFF
TRBV15	TRBJ2-1	CATSRDTFQGSDEQFF
TRBV5-1	TRBJ1-2	CASSFDRVYGYTF
TRBV29-1	TRBJ2-5	CSVEKGTGGPETQYF
TRBV20-1	TRBJ2-1	CSASGTHNEQFF
TRBV24-1	TRBJ1-4	CATSYPGSEKLFF
TRBV19	TRBJ2-1	CASSIGAAGVFSDDNEQFF